This TCR beta chain was profiled in a study of vaccination and CD4 T cells after COVID-19. Overall study context: Post-vaccine sample collection happened at a median of approximately 70 days after dose two, ranging 14 to 241.

Treatment denoted: roughly 10-day PBMC culture with coronavirus spike peptide pools or control peptides (ViraFEST assay). Oncomine TCR Beta short-read sequencing was applied to DNA from cultured CD4+ T cells. Someone extracted genomic DNA from cultured CD4+ T cells. TCRdb itself ran the PCR reads through MiXCR, one entry per CDR3 protein. This repertoire shows over 15,000 distinct CDR3 sequences, 45% to 50% found once; its top ten account for around 4.1%. Points on this clonotype: Its antigen is unknown.

The CDR3 totals 11 residues. V was trimmed by 11 bases and J by 6 bases, leaving 14 bases between them. Per germline, CDR1 MNHNS and CDR2 SASEGT. This clonotype originated in a human donor who had recovered from COVID-19. Sequenced input: CD4+ T cells from blood, cultured in vitro. The chain carries TRBV6-1 and TRBJ2-7, with D perhaps TRBD1 (6 bases). CDR3 bases: TGTGCCCGCAACAGGGTTAGCGAGCAGTACTTC. Translation gives CARNRVSEQYF.